This T cell receptor (beta chain) was retrieved from a study of T cells after yellow fever vaccination. In the study overall: Those fractions that held only low numbers of cells were prepared using the SMART-Seq v4 Ultra Low Input RNA kit. Study-level results: Sorted repertoires could include abundant contaminating clonotypes from bulk cells. Though it reached lower strength, the secondary response hit its peak faster, day 5 versus 15.

The CDR3 has 15 residues if both end residues are counted. There are a few counts of this clonotype. The limits of the CDR3 on the DNA are not certain, so only TCRdb's listed CDR3 is given. TCRdb ran MiXCR on the 5' RACE reads and lists one entry per CDR3 protein. The repertoire holds around 56,000 distinct CDR3 sequences, with about 5.6% as singletons. This chain joins TRBV12-3 or TRBV12-4 and TRBJ2-7; the DNA was not used to check the table's D call, TRBD2. This TCR derives from a man younger than 35 who received the YFV17D yellow fever vaccine. Sequenced here: PBMCs, either bulk or a sorted T-cell subset (CD4+, CD8+, memory, or dextramer-sorted; not recorded which), sampled on the day of the yellow fever booster vaccination. CDR3 loop: CASSSSGLGSSEQYF.